This T cell receptor (beta chain) was observed in a study of CD8+ T cells in alopecia areata (dated by TCRdb to 2016 to 2019). With respect to the entire study: Treated patients were enrolled in an open-label pilot trial of oral tofacitinib at 5 to 10 mg twice daily for moderate-to-severe alopecia areata. Amplification of TCRbeta CDR3 regions was done by immunoSEQ multiplex PCR using 35 Vbeta forward primers and 13 Jbeta reverse primers. Scalp clonality was compared among normal scalp (n=4), patchy alopecia areata scalp (n=8), and alopecia totalis/universalis scalp (n=8). Patients on tofacitinib were biopsied at baseline and after 4 and 24 weeks of treatment, and several of the patients also had a later scalp biopsy. RNA came from the PAXgene miRNA kit for fixed scalp, the miRNeasy kit for PBMCs, and the RNeasy kit for mouse skin. Tofacitinib was given for 6 to 18 months, followed by 6 months of follow-up off drug to assess delayed response and recurrence. To study T cell clonal expansion in alopecia areata, the researchers applied high-throughput TCRbeta sequencing to both the C3H/HeJ mouse model and human patients. On the human side, TCRbeta sequencing was run on scalp tissue and on sorted CD4+ and CD8+ peripheral blood T cells from healthy controls and from alopecia areata patients with either patchy or totalis/universalis disease.

Library creation used the immunoSEQ multiplex PCR assay. RNA was extracted from all samples and reverse transcribed into cDNA, which served as template for TCR sequencing. First-strand cDNA was synthesized with SuperScript III using a 2:1 mix of oligo-dT and random hexamers. A synthetic immune receptor repertoire was used to assess amplification bias, and residual bias was removed computationally. The authors' analysis ran thus. Raw reads were preprocessed to remove errors, and CDR3 was defined according to IMGT conventions as the region from the conserved cysteine to phenylalanine. Clonality was calculated as 1 minus Shannon entropy normalized by log2 of the number of productive unique TCRs. Scalp TCRbeta sequences were cross-referenced with sorted blood CD4 and CD8 repertoires so that the CD4 or CD8 identity of scalp clones could be inferred. TCRdb limited this immuneACCESS table to in-frame rearrangements with V and J called. A share of clones is missing; checked studies link under half to unresolved V genes, and the rest is unexplained. The DNA was the basis for D and trimming; V, J and clone size are from that table. Present in this sample are around 250,000 clones, under 70% of which were seen just once. The top ten clonotypes cover more than 0.95% of the sample.

Study-wide conclusions, independent of this receptor: Shared TCR sequences between patients were less evident than in mice, which may be partly attributable to HLA diversity in the patient population. Resident alphabeta T cells in normal human skin are also sequenced, complicating scalp TCR repertoire analysis, unlike mouse skin dominated by gammadelta T cells. Compared with normal scalp, lesional scalp, particularly in alopecia totalis/universalis, had higher clonality and more expanded CD8+ clones, which suggests antigenic drive.

The germline V gene specifies SNHLY as CDR1 and FYNNEI as CDR2. Relative to germline, V is 7 bases shorter and J is 0 bases shorter, with 4 bases between their ends. Counted from cysteine to phenylalanine, this CDR3 has 11 amino acids. This entry keeps only the CDR3 DNA: 33 bases, framed from base 1. The label giving this sample's time point can be read as: baseline before oral tofacitinib. Lesional scalp punch biopsies and peripheral blood were collected from alopecia areata patients. PBMCs were isolated by density centrifugation and stained for CD3, CD4 and CD8, and CD4+ and CD8+ T cells were sorted on a FACSAria. On this clone: There is no known antigen for this receptor. Base qualities were left out, and no much larger clone turns up one base away.

This chain joins TRBV2 to TRBJ2-7, with no confidently assigned D gene. The sequencing used CD4+ T cells sorted from blood, collected at week 0. The receptor was derived from a human donor with alopecia areata. The nucleotides read TGTGCCAGCACCTTCTCCTACGAGCAGTACTTC. This encodes CASTFSYEQYF.